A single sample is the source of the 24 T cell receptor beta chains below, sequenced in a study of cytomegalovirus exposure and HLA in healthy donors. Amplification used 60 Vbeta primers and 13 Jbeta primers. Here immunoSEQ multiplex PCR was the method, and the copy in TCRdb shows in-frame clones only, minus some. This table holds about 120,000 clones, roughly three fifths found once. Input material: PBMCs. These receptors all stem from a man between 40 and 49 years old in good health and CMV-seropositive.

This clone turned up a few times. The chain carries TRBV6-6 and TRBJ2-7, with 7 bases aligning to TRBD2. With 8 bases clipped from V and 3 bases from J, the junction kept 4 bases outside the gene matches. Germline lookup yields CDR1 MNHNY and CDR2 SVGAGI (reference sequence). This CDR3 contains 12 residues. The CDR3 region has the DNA TGTGCCAGCCGGCCGGGGGGCTACGAGCAGTACTTC. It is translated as CASRPGGYEQYF.

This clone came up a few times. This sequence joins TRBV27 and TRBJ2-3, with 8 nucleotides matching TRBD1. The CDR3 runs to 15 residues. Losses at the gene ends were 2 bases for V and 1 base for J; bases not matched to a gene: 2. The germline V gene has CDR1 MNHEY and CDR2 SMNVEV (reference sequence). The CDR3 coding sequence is TGTGCCAGCAGTTTAACGGACAGGGGCACAGATACGCAGTATTTT. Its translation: CASSLTDRGTDTQYF.

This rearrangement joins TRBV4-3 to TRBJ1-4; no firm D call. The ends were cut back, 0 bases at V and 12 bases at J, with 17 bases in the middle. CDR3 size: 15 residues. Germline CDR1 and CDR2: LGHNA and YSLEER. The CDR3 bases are TGCGCCAGCAGCCAAGATAGGACCACGAACGGGGAACTGTTTTTT. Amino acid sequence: CASSQDRTTNGELFF.

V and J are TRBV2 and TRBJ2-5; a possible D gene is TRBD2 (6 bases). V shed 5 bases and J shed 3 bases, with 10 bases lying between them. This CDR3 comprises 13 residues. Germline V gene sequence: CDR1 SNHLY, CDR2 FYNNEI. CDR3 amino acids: CASSSDYEETQYF. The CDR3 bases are TGTGCCAGCAGTTCGGACTATGAAGAGACCCAGTACTTC.

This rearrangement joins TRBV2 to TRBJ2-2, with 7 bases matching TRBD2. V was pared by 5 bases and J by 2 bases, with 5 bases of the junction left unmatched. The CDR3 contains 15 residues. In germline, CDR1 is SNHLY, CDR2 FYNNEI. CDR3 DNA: TGTGCCAGCAGTATGGGACTACCCAACACCGGGGAGCTGTTTTTT. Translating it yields CASSMGLPNTGELFF.

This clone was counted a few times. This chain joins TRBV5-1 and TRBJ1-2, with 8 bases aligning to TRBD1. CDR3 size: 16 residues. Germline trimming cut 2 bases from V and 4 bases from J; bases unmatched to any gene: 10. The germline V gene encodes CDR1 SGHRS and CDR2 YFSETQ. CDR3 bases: TGCGCCAGCAGCTTCTTTACCGGACAGGGTGGCTATGGCTACACCTTC. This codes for CASSFFTGQGGYGYTF. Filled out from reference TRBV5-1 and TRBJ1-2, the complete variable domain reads KAGVTQTPRYLIKTRGQQVTLSCSPISGHRSVSWYQQTPGQGLQFLFEYFSETQRNKGNFPGRFSGRQFSNSRSEMNVSTLELGDSALYLCASSFFTGQGGYGYTFGSGTRLTVV.

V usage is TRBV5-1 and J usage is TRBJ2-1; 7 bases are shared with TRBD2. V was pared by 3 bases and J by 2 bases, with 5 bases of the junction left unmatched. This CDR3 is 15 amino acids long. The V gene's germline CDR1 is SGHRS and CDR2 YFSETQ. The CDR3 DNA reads TGCGCCAGCAGCTCGGAAGGACTAGCCTACAATGAGCAGTTCTTC. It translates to CASSSEGLAYNEQFF.

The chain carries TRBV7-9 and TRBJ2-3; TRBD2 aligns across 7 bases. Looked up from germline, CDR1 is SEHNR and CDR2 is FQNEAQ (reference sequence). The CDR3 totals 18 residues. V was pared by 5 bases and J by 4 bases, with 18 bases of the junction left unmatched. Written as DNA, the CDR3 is TGTGCCAGCAGCCCCCACGGAGCGGGACGGGACCTAGCAGATACGCAGTATTTT. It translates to CASSPHGAGRDLADTQYF.

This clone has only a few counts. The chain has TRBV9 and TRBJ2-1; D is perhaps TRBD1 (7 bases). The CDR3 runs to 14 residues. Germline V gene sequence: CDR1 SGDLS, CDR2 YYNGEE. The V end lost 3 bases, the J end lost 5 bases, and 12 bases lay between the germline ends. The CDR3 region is CASSDGGQNNEQFF. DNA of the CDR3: TGTGCCAGCAGCGACGGGGGACAGAACAATGAGCAGTTCTTC.

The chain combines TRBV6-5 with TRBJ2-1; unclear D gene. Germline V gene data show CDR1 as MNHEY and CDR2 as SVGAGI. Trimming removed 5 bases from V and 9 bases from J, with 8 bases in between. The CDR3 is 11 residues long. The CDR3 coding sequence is TGTGCCAGCAGTGCTAGGAGTGAGCAGTTCTTC. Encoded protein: CASSARSEQFF.

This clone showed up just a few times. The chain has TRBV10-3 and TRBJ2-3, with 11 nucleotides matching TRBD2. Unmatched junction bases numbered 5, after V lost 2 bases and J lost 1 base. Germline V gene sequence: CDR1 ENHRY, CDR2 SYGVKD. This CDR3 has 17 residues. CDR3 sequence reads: CAISEPLGLAGTDTQYF. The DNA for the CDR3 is TGTGCCATCAGTGAGCCGCTGGGACTAGCGGGCACAGATACGCAGTATTTT.

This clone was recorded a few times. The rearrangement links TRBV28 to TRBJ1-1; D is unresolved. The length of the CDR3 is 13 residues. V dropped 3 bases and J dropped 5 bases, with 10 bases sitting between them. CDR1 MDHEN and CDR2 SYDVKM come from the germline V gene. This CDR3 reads CASSFTGITEAFF. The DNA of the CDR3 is TGTGCCAGCAGTTTTACCGGGATTACTGAAGCTTTCTTT.

CDR3 residues: CASSATGQETQYF. CDR3 nucleotides: TGTGCCAGCAGTGCAACAGGGCAAGAGACCCAGTACTTC. This rearrangement joins TRBV2 to TRBJ2-5; tentatively, D is TRBD1 (6 bases). The CDR3 sequence is 13 residues long. V lost 4 bases and J 2 bases, leaving 8 bases between the germline ends. Germline values: CDR1 SNHLY, CDR2 FYNNEI.

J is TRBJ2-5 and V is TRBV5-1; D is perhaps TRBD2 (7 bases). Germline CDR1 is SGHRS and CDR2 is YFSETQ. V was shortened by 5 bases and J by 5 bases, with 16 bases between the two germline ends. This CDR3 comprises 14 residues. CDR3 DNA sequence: TGCGCCAGCAGTCGGGGGGCGCTTAAGGAGACCCAGTACTTC. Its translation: CASSRGALKETQYF.

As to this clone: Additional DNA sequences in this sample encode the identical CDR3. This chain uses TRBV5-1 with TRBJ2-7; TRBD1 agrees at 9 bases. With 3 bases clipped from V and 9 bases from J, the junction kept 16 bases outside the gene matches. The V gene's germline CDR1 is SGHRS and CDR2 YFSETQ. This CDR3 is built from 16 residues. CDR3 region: CASSSASSGTGSLQYF. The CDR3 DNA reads TGCGCCAGCAGCTCAGCTAGTTCCGGGACAGGGAGTTTGCAGTACTTC.

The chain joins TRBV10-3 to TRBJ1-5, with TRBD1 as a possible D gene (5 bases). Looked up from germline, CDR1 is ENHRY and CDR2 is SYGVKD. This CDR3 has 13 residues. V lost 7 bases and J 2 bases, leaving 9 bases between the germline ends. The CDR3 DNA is TGTGCCATCAAAGGGGTTGGCAATCAGCCCCAGCATTTT. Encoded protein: CAIKGVGNQPQHF.

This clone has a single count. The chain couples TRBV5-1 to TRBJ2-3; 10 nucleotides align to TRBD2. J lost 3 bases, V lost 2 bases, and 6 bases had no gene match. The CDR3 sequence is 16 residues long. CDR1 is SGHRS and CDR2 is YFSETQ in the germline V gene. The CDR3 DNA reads TGCGCCAGCAGCTTTGTAGCGGGAGGAATGACAGATACGCAGTATTTT. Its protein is CASSFVAGGMTDTQYF.

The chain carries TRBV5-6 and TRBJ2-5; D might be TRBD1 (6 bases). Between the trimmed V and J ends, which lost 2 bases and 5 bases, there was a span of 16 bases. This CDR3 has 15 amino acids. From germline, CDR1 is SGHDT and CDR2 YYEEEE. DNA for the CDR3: TGTGCCAGCAGCTTCGGGACACCTTGGCGCGAGACCCAGTACTTC. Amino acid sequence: CASSFGTPWRETQYF.

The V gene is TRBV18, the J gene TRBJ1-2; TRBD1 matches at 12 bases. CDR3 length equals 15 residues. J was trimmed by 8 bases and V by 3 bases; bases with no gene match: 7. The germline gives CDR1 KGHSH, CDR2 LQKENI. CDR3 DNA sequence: TGTGCCAGCTCACCGGCGGGACAGGGGGCGGGCGGCTACACCTTC. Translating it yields CASSPAGQGAGGYTF.

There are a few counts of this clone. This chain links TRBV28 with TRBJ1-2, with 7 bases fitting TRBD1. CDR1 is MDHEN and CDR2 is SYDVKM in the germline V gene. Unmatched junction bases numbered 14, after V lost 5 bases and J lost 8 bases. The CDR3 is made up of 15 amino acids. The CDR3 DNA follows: TGTGCCAGCAGTCCCACCGGGACAGCTTCCTCAGGCTACACCTTC. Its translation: CASSPTGTASSGYTF.

The CDR3 sequence is CASSHPTSGRAGETQYF. As DNA, the CDR3 is TGTGCCAGCAGCCACCCGACTAGCGGGAGGGCCGGGGAGACCCAGTACTTC. The chain has TRBV5-4 and TRBJ2-5; 14 bases line up with TRBD2. This CDR3 spans 17 amino acids. CDR1 is SGHNT and CDR2 is YYREEE in the germline V gene (reference sequence). The junction had 10 bases not matched to a gene; V was cut back by 4 bases and J by 5 bases.

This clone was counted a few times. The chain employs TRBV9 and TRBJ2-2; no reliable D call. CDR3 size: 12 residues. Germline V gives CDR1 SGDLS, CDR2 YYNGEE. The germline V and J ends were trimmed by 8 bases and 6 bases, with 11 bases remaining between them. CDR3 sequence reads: CASRSEAGELFF. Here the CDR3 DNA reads TGTGCCAGTCGGAGCGAAGCCGGGGAGCTGTTTTTT.

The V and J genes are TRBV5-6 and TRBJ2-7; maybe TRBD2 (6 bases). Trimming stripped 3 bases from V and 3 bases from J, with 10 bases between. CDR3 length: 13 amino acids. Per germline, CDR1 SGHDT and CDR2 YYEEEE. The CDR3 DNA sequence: TGTGCCAGCAGCTCGGGGGAGAACTACGAGCAGTACTTC. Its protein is CASSSGENYEQYF.

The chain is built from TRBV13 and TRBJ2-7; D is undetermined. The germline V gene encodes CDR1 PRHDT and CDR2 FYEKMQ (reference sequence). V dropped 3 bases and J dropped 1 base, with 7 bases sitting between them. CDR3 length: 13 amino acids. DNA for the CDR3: TGTGCCAGCAGCTTCCCACAGTCCTACGAGCAGTACTTC. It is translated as CASSFPQSYEQYF.